This T cell receptor beta chain appears in the sequencing data of a study of naive and memory T cell subsets. This CDR3 is built from 14 residues. Trimming cost V 7 bases and J 1 base; bases outside gene matches: 4. Germline CDR1 SGHTA, CDR2 FQGNSA. Study-wide results and caveats: Diversity fell and Gini index rose from naive through CM, EM, EMRA. Over 95% of naive TCR sequences appeared only once after error correction, unlike memory subsets.

Four subsets defined by CD45RA and CD27 were sorted after CD3, CD4, CD8 and live/dead staining. A word on this clonotype: Antigen: not known.

Both TRBC1 and TRBC2 were covered by a beta constant-region primer of two equimolar oligonucleotides. Ligated cDNA was amplified by four rounds of PCR with nested alpha and beta constant-region primers and SP2. From the UMI-ligation and nested PCR reads, TCRdb called clonotypes with MiXCR, one entry per CDR3 protein. The data show 95,000 to 150,000 distinct CDR3 sequences, with over 30% seen just once and about 0.85% held by the top ten. Sequenced sample: central memory CD4+ T cells from blood. J is TRBJ1-5 and V is TRBV7-2; TRBD1 aligns across 7 bases. The sequence was obtained from a human donor in good health. CDR3 DNA sequence: TGTGCCAGCACCATGACAGGGAGCAATCAGCCCCAGCATTTT. Amino acid sequence: CASTMTGSNQPQHF.